This TCR beta chain was sequenced during a study of cytomegalovirus exposure and HLA in healthy donors. General study results and limits: Among the sequence variants, a highly shared cluster was likely an artifact of sequencing. It was reported in a later analysis that an Asian-associated ancestry cluster showed fewer N-insertions than the 666-donor mean.

Primers for the PCR totalled 60 Vbeta and 13 Jbeta. Data came from immunoSEQ multiplex PCR; TCRdb stores just in-frame clones and leaves some out. The sample comprises around 180,000 clones, about 80% of which are singletons, and around 4.9% rests with the top ten. The CDR3 spans 17 residues. Per the germline V gene, CDR1 is SNHLY and CDR2 is FYNNEI. V lost 2 bases and J 4 bases, leaving 21 bases between the germline ends. Donors in the study were healthy people who gave bone marrow. Remarks on this clone: What it binds is not known.

The receptor comes from a man aged 18 to 29 in good health and CMV-seronegative. This chain joins TRBV2 and TRBJ2-7; a possible D gene is TRBD2 (5 bases). Sequencing input: PBMCs. CDR3 sequence: CASSEIREARPGYEQYF. CDR3 DNA: TGTGCCAGCAGTGAAATTAGGGAAGCCAGACCGGGATACGAGCAGTACTTC.